What follows describes a single T cell receptor beta chain. The authors' processing: It was from reference gene primer amplification that nucleated cell counts were estimated. Data came from immunoSEQ multiplex PCR; TCRdb stores just in-frame clones and leaves some out. The V and J calls and clone size are taken from that table; D and trimming were inferred from the DNA. The data hold roughly 95,000 clones, with under 90% observed a single time. The data belong to a study of blood T cell repertoires in COVID-19. For the study at large: COVID-19 samples, acute and convalescent, were from the United States, Italy and Spain.

V was pared by 0 bases and J by 4 bases, with 12 bases between. Germline CDR1 and CDR2: SEHNR and FQNEAQ (reference sequence). This CDR3 comprises 15 residues. The source is a human donor in a cohort sampled during active COVID-19. This chain uses TRBV7-9 with TRBJ1-1; D not certain. The source material was peripheral blood. CDR3 coding DNA: TGTGCCAGCAGCTTAGCAAGAGGGTCGTTCACTGAAGCTTTCTTT. Protein sequence: CASSLARGSFTEAFF. The variable domain in full, completed from reference TRBV7-9 and TRBJ1-1, reads DTGVSQNPRHKITKRGQNVTFRCDPISEHNRLYWYRQTLGQGPEFLTYFQNEAQLEKSRLLSDRFSAERPKGSFSTLEIQRTEQGDSAMYLCASSLARGSFTEAFFGQGTRLTVV.